Each of the 19 T cell receptor beta chains below was sequenced from the same sample in a study of T cells in Graves' hyperthyroidism and ophthalmopathy. Amplification of TCR beta CDR3 regions was performed using RNA transcripts as template. Researchers ran a first-round RT-PCR on the TCR CDR3 using the HTBI primer set. TCRdb re-analysed the multiplex PCR reads in MiXCR, keeping a single row per CDR3 protein. This table holds around 570,000 distinct CDR3 sequences, less than 20% found once. Sequencing was done on a sample of blood. The receptors stem from a man aged 35 to 55 with Graves' ophthalmopathy.

This clonotype has a count of ten or more. This rearrangement joins TRBV18 to TRBJ1-2, with 7 positions matching TRBD1. The junction had 3 bases not matched to a gene; V was cut back by 1 base and J by 7 bases. This CDR3 is 13 amino acids long. From germline, CDR1 is KGHSH and CDR2 LQKENI. The CDR3 DNA follows: TGTGCCAGCTCACCACAGGGGGCGGCTGGCTACACCTTC. Its translation: CASSPQGAAGYTF.

This clonotype has at least ten counts. The chain uses TRBV5-1 and TRBJ2-7; 10 bases map to TRBD2. The germline V gene encodes CDR1 SGHRS and CDR2 YFSETQ. V gave up 6 bases and J gave up 2 bases; unmatched junction bases: 8. The CDR3 spans 15 residues. CDR3 in amino acids: CASTDTSGAAYEQYF. The CDR3 DNA reads as TGCGCCAGCACCGACACTAGCGGGGCAGCCTACGAGCAGTACTTC.

This clonotype has a count of ten or more. V usage is TRBV24-1 and J usage is TRBJ1-2, with 9 bases matching TRBD1. The CDR3 length is 16 residues. V shed 3 bases and J 4 bases; nucleotides not matched to a gene: 8. The V gene's germline CDR1 is KGHDR and CDR2 SFDVKD. The CDR3 nucleotides read TGTGCCACCAGTGATGGAAAGGGACAGGGTCGCTATGGCTACACCTTC. This sequence encodes CATSDGKGQGRYGYTF.

This clonotype was counted a few times. The J gene is TRBJ2-7, the V gene TRBV20-1; 9 positions agree with TRBD1. J was trimmed by 1 base and V by 6 bases; bases with no gene match: 4. Germline V CDR1 and CDR2: DFQATT, SNEGSKA (reference sequence). CDR3 size: 13 residues. The CDR3 reads CSAPGTGSYEQYF. The CDR3 bases are TGCAGTGCACCTGGGACAGGGTCCTACGAGCAGTACTTC.

To note about this clonotype: A clone one base away is much larger, so this may be a read error. V gene TRBV2 combines with J gene TRBJ2-5, with D unclear. Germline V gene lookup returns CDR1 SNHLY and CDR2 FYNNEI. The CDR3 spans 13 residues. CDR3: CAGSEHLRETQYF. The CDR3 coding sequence is TGTGCCGGCAGTGAACACCTCCGAGAGACCCAGTACTTC. Based on the CDR3 plus reference TRBV2 and TRBJ2-5, the full variable domain is EPEVTQTPSHQVTQMGQEVILRCVPISNHLYFYWYRQILGQKVEFLVSFYNNEISEKSEIFDDQFSVERPDGSNFTLKIRSTKLEDSAMYFCAGSEHLRETQYFGPGTRLLVL.

This clonotype was seen many times. This chain connects TRBV30 to TRBJ2-7, with 9 positions matching TRBD2. The V gene's germline CDR1 is GTSNPN and CDR2 SVGIG (reference sequence). This CDR3 has 12 residues. V lost 8 bases to trimming and J lost 4 bases; unmatched junction nucleotides: 6. In DNA, the CDR3 is TGTGCCGGCGGGGGGGCGCCATACGAGCAGTACTTC. Translation: CAGGGAPYEQYF.

This chain joins TRBV3-1 and TRBJ2-2; TRBD1 matches at 9 bases. Germline V gene data show CDR1 as LGHDT and CDR2 as YNNKEL (reference sequence). This CDR3 contains 17 residues. V shed 2 bases and J 5 bases; nucleotides not matched to a gene: 9. The CDR3 bases are TGTGCCAGCAGCCAACCGTCCGGGACAGGGTATACCGGGGAGCTGTTTTTT. Encoded protein: CASSQPSGTGYTGELFF.

This clonotype was detected many times. This sequence joins TRBV6-2 or TRBV6-3 and TRBJ2-2; D unclear. CDR1 and CDR2 from the germline V gene are MNHEY and SVGEGT. This CDR3 has 17 amino acids. V was pared by 5 bases and J by 0 bases, with 16 bases between. CDR3 in amino acids: CASSGPLKTTNTGELFF. As DNA, the CDR3 is TGTGCCAGCAGTGGCCCCCTAAAGACCACGAACACCGGGGAGCTGTTTTTT.

This clonotype has a count of ten or more. The V gene is TRBV28, the J gene TRBJ2-5, with TRBD1 matching over 9 bases. The CDR3 is 14 residues long. The germline gives CDR1 MDHEN, CDR2 SYDVKM. V gave up 5 bases and J gave up 5 bases; unmatched junction bases: 6. The CDR3 here is CASSPRDRVETQYF. CDR3 nucleotide sequence: TGTGCCAGCAGTCCCCGGGACAGGGTCGAGACCCAGTACTTC.

This clonotype came up many times. This chain uses TRBV4-3 with TRBJ2-7, with 8 bases fitting TRBD2. The CDR3 has 16 residues. J gave up 0 bases and V 1 base, and 5 bases lay outside the gene matches. Germline values: CDR1 LGHNA, CDR2 YSLEER. CDR3 in amino acids: CASSQVASGYSYEQYF. CDR3 coding DNA: TGCGCCAGCAGCCAAGTAGCTAGCGGGTACTCCTACGAGCAGTACTTC.

The CDR3 is CASSLEAGQAVNTEAFF. In DNA, the CDR3 is TGTGCCAGCAGCTTAGAGGCGGGGCAGGCGGTGAACACTGAAGCTTTCTTT. This rearrangement joins TRBV13 to TRBJ1-1; a possible D gene is TRBD1 (5 bases). The V gene lost 1 base and the J gene lost 0 bases, with 15 bases spanning the gap. CDR3 length equals 17 residues. The germline V gene has CDR1 PRHDT and CDR2 FYEKMQ (reference sequence).

This clonotype was recorded at least ten times. The chain has TRBV3-1 and TRBJ2-3, with D perhaps TRBD2 (5 bases). The V and J ends lost 6 bases and 1 base respectively, with 17 bases between them. Germline values: CDR1 LGHDT, CDR2 YNNKEL (reference sequence). The CDR3 has 16 residues. The CDR3 DNA is TGTGCCAGCAGTCCCTCTGGAGCGAGGGGCACAGATACGCAGTATTTT. Its protein is CASSPSGARGTDTQYF.

This clonotype was found a few times. The chain couples TRBV12-3 or TRBV12-4 to TRBJ1-6; D is ambiguous. Trimming shortened V by 7 bases and J by 9 bases, and 13 bases separated the two germline ends. The CDR3 is 13 residues long. The CDR3 bases are TGTGCCAGCACCCTTGGTCGTGTTTCACCCCTCCACTTT. Its translation: CASTLGRVSPLHF.

V is TRBV7-9 and J is TRBJ2-7; 8 nucleotides match TRBD1. This CDR3 spans 15 amino acids. With V trimmed by 5 bases and J by 6 bases, 12 bases remained unmatched. The germline V gene has CDR1 SEHNR and CDR2 FQNEAQ (reference sequence). CDR3 coding DNA: TGTGCCAGCAGCCCTCAGACAGGGGTCGTTGCCGAGCAGTACTTC. It encodes CASSPQTGVVAEQYF. Full variable domain (outside the CDR3, taken from reference TRBV7-9 and TRBJ2-7): DTGVSQNPRHKITKRGQNVTFRCDPISEHNRLYWYRQTLGQGPEFLTYFQNEAQLEKSRLLSDRFSAERPKGSFSTLEIQRTEQGDSAMYLCASSPQTGVVAEQYFGPGTRLTVT.

The sample holds many counts of this clonotype. This chain connects TRBV20-1 to TRBJ2-5; the match to TRBD2 covers 12 bases. The CDR3 runs 19 residues. V gave up 5 bases and J gave up 5 bases; unmatched junction bases: 21. Germline V gene data show CDR1 as DFQATT and CDR2 as SNEGSKA (reference sequence). This CDR3 is CSARRGGLAGRDRGETQYF. DNA for the CDR3: TGCAGTGCTCGTCGAGGGGGACTAGCGGGCAGAGATCGTGGGGAGACCCAGTACTTC.

This clonotype has at least ten counts. V is TRBV20-1 and J is TRBJ2-3, with D maybe TRBD2 (6 bases). Trimming removed 4 bases at V and 4 bases at J, with 18 bases between. CDR1 is DFQATT and CDR2 is SNEGSKA in the germline V gene (reference sequence). The CDR3 loop spans 15 amino acids. The CDR3 loop is CSANKGLQRADTQYF. CDR3 coding DNA: TGCAGTGCTAACAAGGGACTCCAACGGGCAGATACGCAGTATTTT.

V and J are TRBV6-2 or TRBV6-3 and TRBJ2-7; D assignment may be TRBD1 or TRBD2 (5 bases each). V shed 2 bases and J shed 1 base, with 9 bases lying between them. The CDR3 runs 14 residues. CDR1 is MNHEY, CDR2 SVGEGT, per germline. In DNA, the CDR3 is TGTGCCAGCAGTTACCCCGGGGCGTCCTACGAGCAGTACTTC. This encodes CASSYPGASYEQYF.

The chain combines TRBV10-2 with TRBJ2-3; 8 bases map to TRBD2. This CDR3 region has 15 residues. The germline V gene has CDR1 WSHSY and CDR2 SAAADI. V gave up 6 bases and J gave up 5 bases; unmatched junction bases: 10. CDR3 amino acids: CASREVAGLEDTQYF. CDR3 in DNA: TGCGCCAGCAGGGAGGTAGCGGGACTGGAAGATACGCAGTATTTT.

The chain employs TRBV4-1 and TRBJ2-2, with D hard to call. The CDR3 length is 13 residues. Germline lookup yields CDR1 MGHRA and CDR2 YSYEKL. V gave up 5 bases and J gave up 4 bases, with 8 bases separating them. Here the CDR3 DNA reads TGCGCCAGCAGCTTACTGACCACCGGGGAGCTGTTTTTT. Protein sequence: CASSLLTTGELFF.